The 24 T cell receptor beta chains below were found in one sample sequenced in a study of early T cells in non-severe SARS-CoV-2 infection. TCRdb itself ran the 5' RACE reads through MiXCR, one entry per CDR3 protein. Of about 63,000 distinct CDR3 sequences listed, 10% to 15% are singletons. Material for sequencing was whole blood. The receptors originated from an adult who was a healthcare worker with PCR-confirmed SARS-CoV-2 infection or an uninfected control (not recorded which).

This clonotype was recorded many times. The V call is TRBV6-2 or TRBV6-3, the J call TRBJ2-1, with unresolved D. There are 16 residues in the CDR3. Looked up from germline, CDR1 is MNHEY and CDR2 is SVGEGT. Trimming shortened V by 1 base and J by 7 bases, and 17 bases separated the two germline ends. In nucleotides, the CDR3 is TGTGCCAGCAGTTACTTAACCAGGAGTTCGGGTAATGAGCAGTTCTTC. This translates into CASSYLTRSSGNEQFF.

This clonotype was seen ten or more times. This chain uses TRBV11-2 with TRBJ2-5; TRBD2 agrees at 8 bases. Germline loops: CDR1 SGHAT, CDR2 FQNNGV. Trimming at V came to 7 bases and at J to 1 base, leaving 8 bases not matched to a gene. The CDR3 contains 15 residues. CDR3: CASTWQRGIQETQYF. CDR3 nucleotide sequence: TGTGCCAGCACGTGGCAGCGGGGGATCCAAGAGACCCAGTACTTC. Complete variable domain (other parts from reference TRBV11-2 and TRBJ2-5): EAGVAQSPRYKIIEKRQSVAFWCNPISGHATLYWYQQILGQGPKLLIQFQNNGVVDDSQLPKDRFSAERLKGVDSTLKIQPAKLEDSAVYLCASTWQRGIQETQYFGPGTRLLVL.

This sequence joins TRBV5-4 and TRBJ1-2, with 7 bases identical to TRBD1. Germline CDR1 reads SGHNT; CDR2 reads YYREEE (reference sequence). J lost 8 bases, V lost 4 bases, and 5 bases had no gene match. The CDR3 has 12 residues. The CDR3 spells CASSRTGEGYTF. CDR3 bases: TGTGCCAGCAGCCGTACAGGGGAAGGCTACACCTTC. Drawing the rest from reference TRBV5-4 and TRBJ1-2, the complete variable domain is ETGVTQSPTHLIKTRGQQVTLRCSSQSGHNTVSWYQQALGQGPQFIFQYYREEENGRGNFPPRFSGLQFPNYSSELNVNALELDDSALYLCASSRTGEGYTFGSGTRLTVV.

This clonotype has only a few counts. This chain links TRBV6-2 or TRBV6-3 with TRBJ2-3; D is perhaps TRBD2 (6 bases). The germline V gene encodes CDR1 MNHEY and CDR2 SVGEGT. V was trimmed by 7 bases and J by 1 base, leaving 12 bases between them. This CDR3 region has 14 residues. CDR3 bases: TGTGCCAGCAACAACGGGGGTGGCACAGATACGCAGTATTTT. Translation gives CASNNGGGTDTQYF.

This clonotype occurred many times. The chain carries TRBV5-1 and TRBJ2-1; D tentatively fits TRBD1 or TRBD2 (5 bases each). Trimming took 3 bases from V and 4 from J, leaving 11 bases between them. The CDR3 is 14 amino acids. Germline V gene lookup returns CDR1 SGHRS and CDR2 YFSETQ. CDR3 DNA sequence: TGCGCCAGCAGCTACCCCGGGGCTTACAATGAGCAGTTCTTC. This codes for CASSYPGAYNEQFF.

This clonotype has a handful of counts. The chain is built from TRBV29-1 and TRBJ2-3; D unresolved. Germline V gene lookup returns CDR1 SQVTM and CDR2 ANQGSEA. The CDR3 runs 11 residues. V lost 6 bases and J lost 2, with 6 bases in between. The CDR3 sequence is CSVRHTDTQYF. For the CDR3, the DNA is TGCAGCGTCCGACACACAGATACGCAGTATTTT.

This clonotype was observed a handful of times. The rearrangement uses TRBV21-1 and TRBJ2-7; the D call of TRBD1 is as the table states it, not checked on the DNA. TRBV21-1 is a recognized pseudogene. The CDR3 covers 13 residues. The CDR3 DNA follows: TGTGCCAGCAGCACGGGACAAACCTACGAGCAGTACTTC. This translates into CASSTGQTYEQYF.

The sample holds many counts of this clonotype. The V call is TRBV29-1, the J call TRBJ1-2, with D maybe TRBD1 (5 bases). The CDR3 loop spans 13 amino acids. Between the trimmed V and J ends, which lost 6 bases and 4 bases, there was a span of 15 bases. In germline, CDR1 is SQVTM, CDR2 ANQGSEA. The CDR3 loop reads CSVRGSSFYGYTF. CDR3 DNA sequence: TGCAGCGTGAGGGGCAGCTCCTTCTATGGCTACACCTTC. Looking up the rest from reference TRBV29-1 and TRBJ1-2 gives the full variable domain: SAVISQKPSRDICQRGTSLTIQCQVDSQVTMMFWYRQQPGQSLTLIATANQGSEATYESGFVIDKFPISRPNLTFSTLTVSNMSPEDSSIYLCSVRGSSFYGYTFGSGTRLTVV.

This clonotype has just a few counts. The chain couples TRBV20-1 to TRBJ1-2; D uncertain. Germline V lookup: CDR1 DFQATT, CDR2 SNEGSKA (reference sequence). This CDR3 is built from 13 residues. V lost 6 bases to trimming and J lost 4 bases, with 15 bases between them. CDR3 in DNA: TGCAGTGCCGATCCGGAGACCTCCTATGGCTACACCTTC. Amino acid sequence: CSADPETSYGYTF.

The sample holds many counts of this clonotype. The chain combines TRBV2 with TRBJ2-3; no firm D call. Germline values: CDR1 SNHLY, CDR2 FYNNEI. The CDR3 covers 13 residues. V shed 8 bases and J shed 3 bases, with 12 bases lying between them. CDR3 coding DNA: TGTGCCAGCGCCTTTTCCGTTACAGATACGCAGTATTTT. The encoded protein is CASAFSVTDTQYF.

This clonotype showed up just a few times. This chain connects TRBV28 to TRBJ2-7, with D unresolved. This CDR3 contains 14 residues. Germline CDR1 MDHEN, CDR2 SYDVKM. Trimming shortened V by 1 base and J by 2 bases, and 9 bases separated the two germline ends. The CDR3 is CASSLLSSPYEQYF. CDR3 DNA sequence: TGTGCCAGCAGTTTATTATCCAGCCCCTACGAGCAGTACTTC.

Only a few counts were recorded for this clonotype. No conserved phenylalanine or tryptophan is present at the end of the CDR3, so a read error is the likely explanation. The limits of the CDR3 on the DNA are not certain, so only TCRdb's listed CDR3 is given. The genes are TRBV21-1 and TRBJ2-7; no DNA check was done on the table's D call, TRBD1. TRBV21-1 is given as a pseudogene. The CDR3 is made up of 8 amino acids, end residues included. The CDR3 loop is CASSPGLL.

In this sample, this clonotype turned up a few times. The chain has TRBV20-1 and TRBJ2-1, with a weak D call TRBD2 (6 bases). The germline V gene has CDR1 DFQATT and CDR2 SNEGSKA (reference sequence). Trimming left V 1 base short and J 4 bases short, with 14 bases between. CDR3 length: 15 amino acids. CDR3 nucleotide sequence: TGCAGTGCTAGAGGCCCGGGACTTAGATACAATGAGCAGTTCTTC. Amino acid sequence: CSARGPGLRYNEQFF.

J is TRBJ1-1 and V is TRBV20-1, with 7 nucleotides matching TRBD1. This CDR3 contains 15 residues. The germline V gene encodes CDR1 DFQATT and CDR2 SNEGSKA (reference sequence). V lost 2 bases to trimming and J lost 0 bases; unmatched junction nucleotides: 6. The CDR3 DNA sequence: TGCAGTGCTAGACTAGGGGGCAGGATGAACACTGAAGCTTTCTTT. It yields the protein CSARLGGRMNTEAFF.

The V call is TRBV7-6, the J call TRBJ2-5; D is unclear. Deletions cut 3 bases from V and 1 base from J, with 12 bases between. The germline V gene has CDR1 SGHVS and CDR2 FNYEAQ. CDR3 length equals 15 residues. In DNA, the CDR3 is TGTGCCAGCAGCTTGTCTGGAAACTCCCAAGAGACCCAGTACTTC. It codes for CASSLSGNSQETQYF.

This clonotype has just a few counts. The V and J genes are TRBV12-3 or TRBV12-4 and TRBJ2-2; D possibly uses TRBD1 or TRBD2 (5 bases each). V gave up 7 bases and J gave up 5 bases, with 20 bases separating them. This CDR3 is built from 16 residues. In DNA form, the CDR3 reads TGTGCCAGCAAACCCTTTAGTTTCGGGGCGACCGGGGAGCTGTTTTTT. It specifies CASKPFSFGATGELFF.

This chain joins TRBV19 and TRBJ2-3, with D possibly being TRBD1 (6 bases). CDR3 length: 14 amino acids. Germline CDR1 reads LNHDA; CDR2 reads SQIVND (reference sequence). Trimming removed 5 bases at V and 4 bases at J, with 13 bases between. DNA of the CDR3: TGTGCCAGTAGTCATAATTACAGGGCAGATACGCAGTATTTT. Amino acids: CASSHNYRADTQYF.

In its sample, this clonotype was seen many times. The chain's CDR3 is CASSLTGETQYF. CDR3 coding DNA: TGCGCCAGCAGCTTGACAGGGGAGACCCAGTACTTC. The rearrangement uses TRBV5-1 and TRBJ2-5; a weak D match, TRBD1 (6 bases). CDR1 and CDR2 from the germline V gene are SGHRS and YFSETQ. This CDR3 comprises 12 residues. V dropped 1 base and J dropped 5 bases, with 6 bases sitting between them.

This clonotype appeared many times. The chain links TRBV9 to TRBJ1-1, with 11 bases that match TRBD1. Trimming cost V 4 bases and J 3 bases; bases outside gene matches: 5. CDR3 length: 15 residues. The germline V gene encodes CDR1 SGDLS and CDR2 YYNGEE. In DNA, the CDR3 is TGTGCCAGCAGCCCACTGGGACAGGGGGACACTGAAGCTTTCTTT. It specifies CASSPLGQGDTEAFF.

CDR3 bases: TGTGCCAGCAGCCCGAGGACAGGGCCTCAGCCCCAGCATTTT. It encodes CASSPRTGPQPQHF. This rearrangement joins TRBV7-9 to TRBJ1-5; TRBD1 aligns across 8 bases. Losses at the gene ends were 5 bases for V and 6 bases for J; bases not matched to a gene: 6. CDR3 length: 14 residues. The germline gives CDR1 SEHNR, CDR2 FQNEAQ (reference sequence).

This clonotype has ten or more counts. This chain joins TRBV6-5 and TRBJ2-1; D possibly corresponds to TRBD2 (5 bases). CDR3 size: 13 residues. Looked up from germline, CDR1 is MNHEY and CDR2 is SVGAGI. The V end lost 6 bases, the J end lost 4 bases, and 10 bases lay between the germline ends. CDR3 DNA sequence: TGTGCCAGCAGCCCGACGGGATACAATGAGCAGTTCTTC. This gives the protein CASSPTGYNEQFF.

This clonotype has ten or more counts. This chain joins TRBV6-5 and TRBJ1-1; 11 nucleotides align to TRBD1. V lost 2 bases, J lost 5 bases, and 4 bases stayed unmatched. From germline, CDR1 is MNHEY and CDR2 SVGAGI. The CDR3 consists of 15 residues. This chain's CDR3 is CASSYAGTGGTEAFF. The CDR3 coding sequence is TGTGCCAGCAGTTACGCCGGGACAGGGGGGACTGAAGCTTTCTTT.

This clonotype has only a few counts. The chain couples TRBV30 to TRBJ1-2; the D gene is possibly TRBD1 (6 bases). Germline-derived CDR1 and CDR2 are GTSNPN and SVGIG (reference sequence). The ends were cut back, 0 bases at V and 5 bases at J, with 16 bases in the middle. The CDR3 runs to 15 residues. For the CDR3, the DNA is TGTGCCTGGAGTGTAAGGCGGGGGGCCCCATATGGCTACACCTTC. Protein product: CAWSVRRGAPYGYTF.

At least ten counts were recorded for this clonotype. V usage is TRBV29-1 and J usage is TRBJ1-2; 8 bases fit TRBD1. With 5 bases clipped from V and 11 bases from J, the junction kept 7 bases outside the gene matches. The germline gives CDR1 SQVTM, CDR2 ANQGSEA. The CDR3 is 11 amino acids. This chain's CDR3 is CSVSTGGGYTF. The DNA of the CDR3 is TGCAGCGTTTCTACAGGGGGTGGTTACACCTTC.